This TCR beta chain was observed in a study of Graves' ophthalmopathy and Graves' hyperthyroidism (dated by TCRdb to 2017 to 2018). Broadly, across the study: Peripheral blood was collected at initial diagnosis, before any treatment. In total, approximately 130 blood samples were TCR-sequenced: 40 to 45 ophthalmopathy, some 72 hyperthyroidism and some 17 hyperthyroidism-to-ophthalmopathy patients. To explore V-J signatures that distinguish ophthalmopathy from hyperthyroidism, a discovery set of under 110 patients was enrolled, made up of 43 with ophthalmopathy and some 60 with stable hyperthyroidism. Following sampling, methimazole starting at 30 mg daily was administered to hyperthyroidism patients, and high-dose intravenous methylprednisolone was administered to ophthalmopathy patients. In roughly 6 hyperthyroidism patients, the T-cell repertoires found in thyroid tissue were compared with those found in blood. The study used signatures of the TCR beta repertoire to tell Graves' ophthalmopathy apart from Graves' hyperthyroidism and to predict which patients would progress to ophthalmopathy. The independent validation cohort included about 20 hyperthyroidism patients plus 17 patients who later progressed from hyperthyroidism to ophthalmopathy. Findings and caveats that apply to the study as a whole: In validation, the model predicted ophthalmopathy progression with more than 55% sensitivity and about 77% specificity; about a dozen predicted patients were CT-confirmed with GO in a median of approximately 6.5 months. No statistical method was used to predetermine the sample size, and group allocation was not hidden from the investigators. Most of the expanded thyroid clonotypes with a frequency above 0.001 were also detected in blood, and it was suggested that the thyroid immune response may be reflected by blood repertoires. The 13-signature model separated ophthalmopathy from stable hyperthyroidism with approximately 90% sensitivity and 81.08% specificity in cross-validation, and 80%/75% in the test set.

For repertoire sequencing, the TCR beta CDR3 regions were amplified from RNA transcripts. The first round was an RT-PCR using HTBI primers with the Qiagen OneStep RT-PCR kit, and this first round was followed by a second-round multiplex PCR, then size selection and purification. Sequencing of the libraries was carried out on an Illumina HiSeq2000 in paired-end mode with 100 bp reads. The authors' pipeline ran thus. Reads were processed with SOAPnuke, discarding reads with adapters, uncalled bases, mean Phred below 15, or no exact constant-primer or identifier match. High-quality paired reads were merged with COPE v1.2.5. Unique nucleotide sequences were defined as clonotypes and aligned to IMGT TRB V, D and J references using MiTCR v1.1. Analysis was restricted to V-J combinations with a frequency above 0.0001, which covered roughly 99% of repertoires. A TCR clonal expansion and chaos score per V-J combination was defined as the ratio of F50 clonal expansion to chaos observed in the TCRdist matrix. Features were reduced by Welch's t-statistics and random forest to over ten V-J combinations, which fed a naive Bayes classifier. Thyroid-blood repertoire similarity was quantified with the Morisita-Horn index. TCRdb redid the processing of the public reads, applying fastp at Q25 and MiXCR, and retained in-frame beta chains. Each CDR3 protein appears once, grouped with its most common genes and DNA. For this entry, the V and J calls and clone size follow TCRdb and not the study's own pipeline. Counted in this sample were 350,000 or so distinct CDR3 sequences; about a sixth of them appeared once. More than 9% of the sample is held by the ten biggest clonotypes.

This clonotype was observed at least ten times. Its antigen remains undetermined. No much larger clone is present one base from it, and per-base qualities are unavailable. Ophthalmopathy patients were characterized by moderately to severely active disease, a Clinical Activity Score of at least 3, a NOSPECS grade of at least 4, and a disease duration under 3 months. Patients with other autoimmune diseases, uncontrolled infections, pregnancy or lactation were excluded from the study. Diagnosis was based on clinical symptoms, serum thyroxine, TRAb, thyroid ultrasound and orbital computed tomography. PBMCs were isolated from roughly 10 ml of fresh peripheral blood by Ficoll-Paque density gradient centrifugation. Total RNA was extracted with Trizol reagent and quality-checked on an Agilent 2100 Bioanalyzer. V lost 1 base and J lost 3 bases; the stretch between them is 13 bases long. Including cysteine and phenylalanine, the CDR3 has 15 amino acids. Only the CDR3 part of the read is kept: 45 bases, read in frame from the first base. The germline V gene (reference sequence) specifies LNHNV as CDR1 and YYDKDF as CDR2.

Specimen: peripheral blood. The chain links TRBV15 with TRBJ2-7; the D segment is perhaps TRBD1 or TRBD2, each sharing 6 matched bases. This TCR was recovered from an adult man with Graves' ophthalmopathy. Here the CDR3 is given as CATSRGSGASYEQYF. The nucleotide sequence is TGTGCCACCAGCAGAGGATCGGGGGCCAGCTACGAGCAGTACTTC.